This is a list of T cell receptor beta chains from one sample in a study of blood T cell repertoires in COVID-19. The assay was immunoSEQ multiplex PCR, and TCRdb's table has in-frame clones only and misses some. The sample lists 70,000 to 85,000 clones, approximately 89% occurring once. The sample comprised peripheral blood. The source is a woman aged 60-75 years with active COVID-19. The CDR3 runs from the conserved cysteine through the conserved F or W.

j_call: TRBJ1-1
v_call: TRBV6-5
cdr3_aa: CASSSLMRFSTEAFF

j_call: TRBJ1-5
v_call: TRBV5-6
cdr3_aa: CASSLFGASKGQPQHF

j_call: TRBJ2-7
v_call: TRBV2
cdr3_aa: CASIVGARGPEQYF

j_call: TRBJ1-1
v_call: TRBV10-3
cdr3_aa: CAISESTGRGDTEAFF

j_call: TRBJ2-7
v_call: TRBV11-2
cdr3_aa: CASSLAPGTIGNEQYF

j_call: TRBJ1-5
v_call: TRBV5-6
cdr3_aa: CASSLGQGGQPQHF

j_call: TRBJ2-5
v_call: TRBV11-1
cdr3_aa: CASSPPAGEGQETQYF

j_call: TRBJ1-5
v_call: TRBV11-2
cdr3_aa: CASSIGGGQPQHF

j_call: TRBJ1-5
v_call: TRBV28
cdr3_aa: CASSFQGALNQPQHF

j_call: TRBJ2-2
v_call: TRBV5-1
cdr3_aa: CASSFSGTGASTGELFF

j_call: TRBJ1-2
v_call: TRBV28
cdr3_aa: CASSPYADRGGGYTF

j_call: TRBJ1-1
v_call: TRBV6-4
cdr3_aa: CASSEGRANTEAFF

j_call: TRBJ2-7
v_call: TRBV24-1
cdr3_aa: CATTLSPTSARPSYEQYF

j_call: TRBJ1-4
v_call: TRBV2
cdr3_aa: CASSDPSRGRAEKLFF

j_call: TRBJ1-2
v_call: TRBV4-1
cdr3_aa: CASSQDPPENYGYTF

j_call: TRBJ2-1
v_call: TRBV7-9
cdr3_aa: CASSPPGVGEQFF

j_call: TRBJ2-7
v_call: TRBV5-3
cdr3_aa: CARIGQTNPGQKEQYF

j_call: TRBJ2-5
v_call: TRBV6-1
cdr3_aa: CASSAFPGTARETQYF

j_call: TRBJ1-4
v_call: TRBV5-1
cdr3_aa: CASSLGQGAANEKLFF

j_call: TRBJ2-7
v_call: TRBV2
cdr3_aa: CASIGPGTEYEQYF

j_call: TRBJ1-1
v_call: TRBV7-9
cdr3_aa: CASSLLQGRGTEAFF

j_call: TRBJ1-5
v_call: TRBV14
cdr3_aa: CASSRGTGLMAGLVIQPQHF

j_call: TRBJ2-7
v_call: TRBV5-8
cdr3_aa: CASSLQGLGGYEQYF

j_call: TRBJ2-1
v_call: TRBV5-1
cdr3_aa: CASSLRERYNEQFF

j_call: TRBJ1-4
v_call: TRBV5-4
cdr3_aa: CASSSSGATNEKLFF

j_call: TRBJ2-2
v_call: TRBV5-4
cdr3_aa: CASSRAPGTENTGELFF

j_call: TRBJ2-7
v_call: TRBV6-6
cdr3_aa: CASSYPPGLADYEQYF

j_call: TRBJ2-6
v_call: TRBV19
cdr3_aa: CASSPGDSLWAGANVLTF

j_call: TRBJ2-1
v_call: TRBV5-1
cdr3_aa: CASSLLPTRQGRSYNEQFF

j_call: TRBJ2-6
v_call: TRBV15
cdr3_aa: CATSSREGQSSGANVLTF

j_call: TRBJ1-2
v_call: TRBV28
cdr3_aa: CATLPGTGRHTF

j_call: TRBJ2-5
v_call: TRBV7-8
cdr3_aa: CASSLGHLTGETQYF

j_call: TRBJ2-3
v_call: TRBV5-4
cdr3_aa: CASSLEGTRLTDTQYF

j_call: TRBJ2-3
v_call: TRBV10-3
cdr3_aa: CAPPGGGPSTDTQYF

j_call: TRBJ2-7
v_call: TRBV28
cdr3_aa: CASSLRGEQYF

j_call: TRBJ2-7
v_call: TRBV4-1
cdr3_aa: CASSPGPGTLYEQYF

j_call: TRBJ1-5
v_call: TRBV19
cdr3_aa: CASSTRGGYNQPQHF

j_call: TRBJ2-1
v_call: TRBV20-1
cdr3_aa: CSASGLAGRHEQFF